This T cell receptor beta chain was sequenced during a study of T cell responses to AZD1222 COVID-19 vaccine. Study-wide context: Some second doses came at about 4 weeks and others at about 12 weeks; these were pooled.

TCRdb's table, derived via immunoSEQ multiplex PCR, lists solely in-frame clones and lacks some. There are some 86,000 clones in the sample; around 80% occur only once, and less than 25% lies in the top ten. The CDR3 length is 14 residues. Germline values: CDR1 MDHEN, CDR2 SYDVKM. With V trimmed by 4 bases and J by 10 bases, 11 bases remained unmatched. Turning to this clone: Antigen: not known.

Study-level points and caveats: Only a handful of AZD1222 recipients were seropositive at baseline.

The specimen comprised peripheral blood, sampled on day 0 of AZD1222 vaccination. The TCR was taken from an adult in good health. The rearrangement joins TRBV28 to TRBJ1-1, with 8 positions matching TRBD1. The CDR3, as DNA: TGTGCCAGCAGTTACCCCGACAGGGGACCTTCAGCTTTCTTT. It yields the protein CASSYPDRGPSAFF.